This entry lists 17 T cell receptor beta chains sequenced from one sample in a study of blood T cell repertoires in COVID-19. Assay used: immunoSEQ multiplex PCR; TCRdb lists only in-frame clones, some missing. The table lists under 450,000 clones, around nine tenths of them singletons. The sample was peripheral blood. These TCRs come from a woman aged 55-69 years with COVID-19, enrolled during active disease.

J is TRBJ2-3 and V is TRBV25-1; TRBD1 matches at 10 bases. V dropped 2 bases and J dropped 6; count of bases not matched to a gene: 2. This CDR3 has 14 residues. Germline-derived CDR1 and CDR2 are MGHDK and SYGVNS. DNA for the CDR3: TGTGCCAGCAGTGAACTGACAGGGGGCGATACGCAGTATTTT. Protein: CASSELTGGDTQYF. The whole variable domain, remainder taken from reference TRBV25-1 and TRBJ2-3, is EADIYQTPRYLVIGTGKKITLECSQTMGHDKMYWYQQDPGMELHLIHYSYGVNSTEKGDLSSESTVSRIRTEHFPLTLESARPSHTSQYLCASSELTGGDTQYFGPGTRLTVL.

J is TRBJ1-4 and V is TRBV30; 7 nucleotides agree with TRBD1. Germline CDR1 reads GTSNPN; CDR2 reads SVGIG (reference sequence). The CDR3 spans 13 residues. After removal of 4 bases from V and 6 bases from J, the junction contained 5 bases not matched to a gene. The CDR3 loop reads CAWMPRGYEKLFF. The CDR3 DNA is TGTGCCTGGATGCCCAGGGGGTATGAAAAACTGTTTTTT.

The rearrangement links TRBV30 to TRBJ2-3; tentatively, D is TRBD2 (5 bases). The V end lost 8 bases, the J end lost 0 bases, and 15 bases lay between the germline ends. CDR3 length: 14 amino acids. Germline assignment: CDR1 GTSNPN and CDR2 SVGIG (reference sequence). The CDR3 reads CAGLDISSTDTQYF. The CDR3 DNA follows: TGTGCCGGACTCGACATATCTAGCACAGATACGCAGTATTTT.

The genes are TRBV10-3 and TRBJ1-6; the D gene is possibly TRBD1 (5 bases). The germline gives CDR1 ENHRY, CDR2 SYGVKD. This CDR3 has 14 amino acids. Trimming removed 2 bases from V and 6 bases from J, with 8 bases in between. CDR3 in amino acids: CAISERQPNSPLHF. Here the CDR3 DNA reads TGTGCCATCAGTGAGCGACAGCCTAATTCACCCCTCCACTTT.

V gene TRBV10-1 combines with J gene TRBJ2-1; D may be TRBD2 (7 bases). Germline V gene lookup returns CDR1 WNHNN and CDR2 SYGVQD (reference sequence). The CDR3 is 14 amino acids. V was clipped by 0 bases and J by 7 bases, with 10 bases between them. CDR3 in amino acids: CASSESGGRNEQFF. The CDR3 DNA sequence: TGCGCCAGCAGTGAGTCGGGGGGGCGGAATGAGCAGTTCTTC.

This chain connects TRBV30 to TRBJ2-1, with 8 bases aligning to TRBD2. Germline CDR1 GTSNPN, CDR2 SVGIG (reference sequence). CDR3 size: 14 residues. V trimming: 0 bases; J trimming: 4 bases; junction bases outside the gene matches: 2. The CDR3 protein is CAWSVPSGYNEQFF. The CDR3 DNA is TGTGCCTGGAGTGTACCTAGCGGGTACAATGAGCAGTTCTTC.

This clone was counted a few times. The chain couples TRBV10-1 to TRBJ2-7, with D tentatively TRBD2 (7 bases). The CDR3 has 16 residues. V shed 3 bases and J shed 4 bases, with 19 bases lying between them. In germline, CDR1 is WNHNN, CDR2 SYGVQD (reference sequence). CDR3 nucleotides: TGCGCCAGCAGTGAAAGTTTGGGGGGGGGCTCGTACGAGCAGTACTTC. Translated: CASSESLGGGSYEQYF.

The J gene is TRBJ1-2, the V gene TRBV4-1, with TRBD1 matching over 8 bases. The CDR3 runs to 16 residues. V lost 2 bases to trimming and J lost 7 bases; unmatched junction nucleotides: 12. Per germline, CDR1 MGHRA and CDR2 YSYEKL. The CDR3 coding sequence is TGCGCCAGCAGCCAACCAGGCAGGGGGCGAGACAGTGGCTACACCTTC. As protein: CASSQPGRGRDSGYTF.

J is TRBJ1-1 and V is TRBV7-3, with TRBD1 as a possible D gene (5 bases). The CDR3 is 13 amino acids. The ends were cut back, 5 bases at V and 4 bases at J, with 11 bases in the middle. Germline CDR1 and CDR2: SGHTA and FQGTGA. The chain's CDR3 is CASSVYGGTEAFF. In DNA form, the CDR3 reads TGTGCCAGCAGCGTATACGGGGGCACTGAAGCTTTCTTT.

V gene TRBV6-1 combines with J gene TRBJ1-2, with D possibly matching TRBD1 (5 bases). V gave up 0 bases and J gave up 8 bases, with 13 bases separating them. In germline, CDR1 is MNHNS, CDR2 SASEGT. The CDR3 runs to 14 residues. CDR3 protein: CASSEAQGRAGYTF. CDR3 bases: TGTGCCAGCAGTGAAGCGCAGGGCAGGGCGGGCTACACCTTC.

The V and J genes are TRBV2 and TRBJ1-4; 7 nucleotides line up with TRBD1. Germline-derived CDR1 and CDR2 are SNHLY and FYNNEI. The CDR3 loop spans 15 amino acids. V was clipped by 6 bases and J by 2 bases; unmatched bases: 6. The CDR3 loop is CASRGQAGTNEKLFF. CDR3 nucleotide sequence: TGTGCCAGCAGAGGACAGGCAGGGACTAATGAAAAACTGTTTTTT.

V is TRBV5-5 and J is TRBJ1-4; 10 positions agree with TRBD1. This CDR3 contains 14 residues. Germline V CDR1 and CDR2: SGHKS, YYEKEE (reference sequence). J lost 8 bases, V lost 0 bases, and 1 base had no gene match. CDR3 in DNA: TGTGCCAGCAGCTTGGGGACAGGGGGGGAAAAACTGTTTTTT. Translation: CASSLGTGGEKLFF.

V usage is TRBV12-2 and J usage is TRBJ1-2; the table names TRBD1, a call not compared with the DNA. TRBV12-2 is an annotated pseudogene. The length of the CDR3 is 21 residues. Written as DNA, the CDR3 is TGTGCAAGTCGCTTAGCCGAACCGGGACAGGGTACTCACTCTTCCTTCTATGGCTACACCTTC. Its translation is CASRLAEPGQGTHSSFYGYTF.

The CDR3 loop reads CASSRGTGGNEQYF. CDR3 coding DNA: TGTGCCAGCAGTAGGGGGACAGGGGGTAACGAGCAGTACTTC. The J gene is TRBJ2-7, the V gene TRBV27, with TRBD1 identical over 11 bases. Germline lookup yields CDR1 MNHEY and CDR2 SMNVEV (reference sequence). V shed 5 bases and J 5 bases; nucleotides not matched to a gene: 5. The CDR3 is made up of 14 amino acids.

This chain connects TRBV19 to TRBJ1-6; no clear D gene. The CDR3 totals 16 residues. V was cut by 2 bases and J by 10 bases, with 18 bases left in between. Germline V gene sequence: CDR1 LNHDA, CDR2 SQIVND (reference sequence). The CDR3 coding sequence is TGTGCCAGTAGTATACGAAGTAGGAGGGAGGGCTCACCCCTCCACTTT. Its protein is CASSIRSRREGSPLHF.

This chain connects TRBV4-1 to TRBJ1-6, with a tentative D call TRBD1 (6 bases). Germline CDR1 MGHRA, CDR2 YSYEKL. Trimming removed 2 bases from V and 10 bases from J, with 12 bases in between. The CDR3 loop spans 14 amino acids. The CDR3 DNA follows: TGCGCCAGCAGCCAACCAACAGGGCTCTCACCCCTCCACTTT. Translating gives CASSQPTGLSPLHF.

V gene TRBV5-8 combines with J gene TRBJ2-7, with TRBD2 identical over 7 bases. Germline V gives CDR1 SGHTS, CDR2 YDEGEE. There are 15 residues in the CDR3. J lost 2 bases, V lost 4 bases, and 9 bases had no gene match. The CDR3 region has the DNA TGTGCCAGCAGCCCGTCGACTAGCCCTACCTACGAGCAGTACTTC. Protein: CASSPSTSPTYEQYF.